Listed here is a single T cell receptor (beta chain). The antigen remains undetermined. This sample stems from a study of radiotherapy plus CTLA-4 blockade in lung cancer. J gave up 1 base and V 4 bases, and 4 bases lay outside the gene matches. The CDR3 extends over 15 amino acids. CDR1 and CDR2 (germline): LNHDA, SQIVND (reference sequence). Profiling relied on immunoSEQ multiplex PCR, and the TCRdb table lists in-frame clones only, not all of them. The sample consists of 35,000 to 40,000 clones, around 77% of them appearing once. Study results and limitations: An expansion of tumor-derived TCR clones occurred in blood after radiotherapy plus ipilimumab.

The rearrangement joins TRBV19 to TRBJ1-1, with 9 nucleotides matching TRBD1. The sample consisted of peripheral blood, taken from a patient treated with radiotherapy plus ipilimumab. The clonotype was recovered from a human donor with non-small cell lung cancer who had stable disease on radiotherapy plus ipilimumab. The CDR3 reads CASSRDRAKNTEAFF. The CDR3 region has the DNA TGTGCCAGTAGTAGGGACAGGGCCAAGAACACTGAAGCTTTCTTT.